This passage covers 26 T cell receptor beta chains from one sample sequenced in a study of blood T cell repertoires in COVID-19. Data came from immunoSEQ multiplex PCR; TCRdb stores just in-frame clones and leaves some out. The top ten hold roughly 4.6% of the sample, which has approximately 220,000 clones, under 90% seen once. Sequencing input: peripheral blood. These receptor sequences come from a woman aged 60 to 75 who had recovered from COVID-19.

The chain joins TRBV27 to TRBJ2-5; TRBD2 agrees at 11 bases. Germline loops: CDR1 MNHEY, CDR2 SMNVEV (reference sequence). J was trimmed by 1 base and V by 3 bases; bases with no gene match: 4. The CDR3 loop spans 16 amino acids. The CDR3, as DNA: TGTGCCAGCAGTTTGGTAGCGGGGGGGAGCCAAGAGACCCAGTACTTC. It encodes CASSLVAGGSQETQYF.

The V gene is TRBV30, the J gene TRBJ1-2, with 7 bases that match TRBD1. The trim removed 7 bases at V and 4 bases at J, leaving 9 bases unmatched. This CDR3 is 13 amino acids long. From germline, CDR1 is GTSNPN and CDR2 SVGIG (reference sequence). The CDR3 loop is CASGQARGYGYTF. The CDR3 coding sequence is TGTGCCTCAGGACAGGCCCGTGGCTATGGCTACACCTTC.

The chain links TRBV19 to TRBJ1-2; the D gene is possibly TRBD1 (5 bases). V gave up 9 bases and J gave up 8 bases, with 16 bases separating them. There are 12 residues in the CDR3. From germline, CDR1 is LNHDA and CDR2 SQIVND (reference sequence). In DNA, the CDR3 is TGTGCCAGCCGGCAGGGTAACGGGGGCTACACCTTC. This codes for CASRQGNGGYTF.

This clone has only a few counts. V and J are TRBV27 and TRBJ1-6, with D perhaps matching TRBD1 (5 bases). This CDR3 spans 12 amino acids. The germline CDR1 and CDR2 sequences are MNHEY and SMNVEV (reference sequence). Trimming left V 2 bases short and J 12 bases short, with 8 bases between. The chain's CDR3 is CASSLRRGPLHF. In DNA, the CDR3 is TGTGCCAGCAGTTTAAGGAGGGGACCCCTCCACTTT.

This sequence joins TRBV5-1 and TRBJ2-4, with D maybe TRBD1 (6 bases). Germline V gives CDR1 SGHRS, CDR2 YFSETQ. V lost 4 bases, J lost 0 bases, and 14 bases lay in between. The CDR3 is 16 residues long. The CDR3 nucleotides read TGCGCCAGCAGCCCGCAGACAGGCGCAGCCAAAAACATTCAGTACTTC. Protein sequence: CASSPQTGAAKNIQYF.

This chain connects TRBV19 to TRBJ1-4, with TRBD1 identical over 7 bases. CDR1 and CDR2 from the germline V gene are LNHDA and SQIVND (reference sequence). V was clipped by 0 bases and J by 8 bases; unmatched bases: 9. This CDR3 region has 16 residues. This CDR3 reads CASSIDGTASIEKLFF. DNA of the CDR3: TGTGCCAGTAGTATAGATGGGACAGCCTCCATCGAAAAACTGTTTTTT.

V is TRBV29-1 and J is TRBJ2-7; 9 bases are a match to TRBD2. V lost 3 bases, J lost 3 bases, and 6 bases stayed unmatched. CDR3 size: 14 residues. Per the germline V gene, CDR1 is SQVTM and CDR2 is ANQGSEA. The CDR3 here is CSVERLAGIYEQYF. In DNA form, the CDR3 reads TGCAGCGTTGAGCGGCTAGCGGGGATCTACGAGCAGTACTTC.

The rearrangement links TRBV10-3 to TRBJ1-2; TRBD1 agrees at 8 bases. J lost 2 bases, V lost 6 bases, and 2 bases had no gene match. Germline CDR1 reads ENHRY; CDR2 reads SYGVKD. The CDR3 runs to 13 residues. The CDR3 loop reads CAIRQGENYGYTF. CDR3 DNA sequence: TGTGCCATCAGACAGGGGGAGAACTATGGCTACACCTTC.

This clone was seen only once. The genes are TRBV4-1 and TRBJ1-4, with 8 bases aligning to TRBD1. This CDR3 has 16 amino acids. CDR1 and CDR2 from the germline V gene are MGHRA and YSYEKL. V trimming: 1 base; J trimming: 8 bases; junction bases outside the gene matches: 9. The CDR3 DNA reads TGCGCCAGCAGCCAAGTTGGGACAGGTCCAAAGGAAAAACTGTTTTTT. This gives the protein CASSQVGTGPKEKLFF.

This chain connects TRBV9 to TRBJ1-1; D call uncertain. Trimming took off 4 bases at V and 5 bases at J, with 18 bases between the two ends. CDR1 and CDR2 (germline): SGDLS, YYNGEE. CDR3 length equals 15 residues. In DNA, the CDR3 is TGTGCCAGCAGCACCACCGGTGGGGAGGGTACTGAAGCTTTCTTT. It translates to CASSTTGGEGTEAFF.

Written as DNA, the CDR3 is TGTGCCAGCAGCTTGGGGGACACGTATCAGCCCCAGCATTTT. Encoded protein: CASSLGDTYQPQHF. The gene calls are TRBV11-2 and TRBJ1-5; TRBD1 might be the D (6 bases). The CDR3 runs to 14 residues. Trimming removed 3 bases at V and 5 bases at J, with 11 bases between. CDR1 and CDR2 from the germline V gene are SGHAT and FQNNGV.

The table lists this clone with a few counts. The rearrangement uses TRBV7-9 and TRBJ1-3; tentatively, D is TRBD1 (5 bases). The V end was cut by 3 bases, the J end by 1 base, with 16 bases between. Per germline, CDR1 SEHNR and CDR2 FQNEAQ (reference sequence). This CDR3 spans 17 amino acids. CDR3 amino acids: CASSLRGDFGSGNTIYF. DNA of the CDR3: TGTGCCAGCAGCTTGCGCGGGGACTTCGGTTCTGGAAACACCATATATTTT.

This sequence joins TRBV20-1 and TRBJ2-7, with D possibly TRBD1 on 5 matching bases. In germline, CDR1 is DFQATT, CDR2 SNEGSKA (reference sequence). V lost 3 bases, J lost 3 bases, and 9 bases lay in between. CDR3 length: 12 residues. The CDR3 DNA is TGCAGTGCTAGTCTGCAGGGCTACGAGCAGTACTTC. Its protein product is CSASLQGYEQYF.

This rearrangement joins TRBV19 to TRBJ2-7, with a possible D match to TRBD1 (5 bases). Germline lookup yields CDR1 LNHDA and CDR2 SQIVND (reference sequence). CDR3 length: 16 amino acids. The V end lost 4 bases, the J end lost 2 bases, and 18 bases lay between the germline ends. The CDR3 nucleotides are TGTGCCAGTAGTACACCTTGGACACAGCCTCCCTACGAGCAGTACTTC. Encoded protein: CASSTPWTQPPYEQYF. The full variable domain, its missing parts supplied by reference TRBV19 and TRBJ2-7, is DGGITQSPKYLFRKEGQNVTLSCEQNLNHDAMYWYRQDPGQGLRLIYYSQIVNDFQKGDIAEGYSVSREKKESFPLTVTSAQKNPTAFYLCASSTPWTQPPYEQYFGPGTRLTVT.

The CDR3 nucleotides are TGTGCCAGCAGCCAAGGTACAGGGGGCTCCACAGATACGCAGTATTTT. The encoded protein is CASSQGTGGSTDTQYF. The chain couples TRBV3-1 (or the pseudogene TRBV3-2) to TRBJ2-3, with 9 bases aligning to TRBD1. The CDR3 sequence is 16 residues long. J was trimmed by 2 bases and V by 1 base; bases with no gene match: 4. Germline CDR1 is LGHDT and CDR2 is YNNKEL (reference sequence).

CDR3 DNA sequence: TGTGCCAGCAGCCCTAGTAACCGGGACAGGGGGCGGTCTGGGGCCAACGTCCTGACTTTC. Its translation: CASSPSNRDRGRSGANVLTF. The V call is TRBV21-1, the J call TRBJ2-6; whether TRBD1, the table's D call, matches the DNA was not checked. TRBV21-1 is a pseudogene. The CDR3 consists of 20 residues.

The chain has TRBV7-2 and TRBJ2-7; TRBD2 agrees at 10 bases. The germline V gene has CDR1 SGHTA and CDR2 FQGNSA. This CDR3 spans 15 amino acids. Trimming removed 4 bases from V and 3 bases from J; junction bases left unmatched: 6. The CDR3: CASSSYLAGDYEQYF. Here the CDR3 DNA reads TGTGCCAGCAGCTCTTATCTAGCGGGGGACTACGAGCAGTACTTC.

The rearrangement joins TRBV27 to TRBJ2-2; D is uncertain. CDR3 length: 13 residues. The germline CDR1 and CDR2 sequences are MNHEY and SMNVEV (reference sequence). Trimming removed 7 bases at V and 0 bases at J, with 6 bases between. CDR3 nucleotides: TGTGCCAGCATTCGGGCGAACACCGGGGAGCTGTTTTTT. Residues: CASIRANTGELFF.

The chain combines TRBV30 with TRBJ1-6, with a tentative D call TRBD1 (6 bases). The CDR3 runs to 17 residues. Trimming cost V 1 base and J 6 bases, with 19 bases left between them. Germline CDR1 is GTSNPN and CDR2 is SVGIG (reference sequence). CDR3 bases: TGTGCCTGGAGTGGCCGATTGGGGGCAGTACCTAATTCACCCCTCCACTTT. This translates into CAWSGRLGAVPNSPLHF. Variable domain in full (rest from reference TRBV30 and TRBJ1-6): SQTIHQWPATLVQPVGSPLSLECTVEGTSNPNLYWYRQAAGRGLQLLFYSVGIGQISSEVPQNLSASRPQDRQFILSSKKLLLSDSGFYLCAWSGRLGAVPNSPLHFGNGTRLTVT.

The chain couples TRBV4-3 to TRBJ2-7; 9 bases are a match to TRBD1. The germline V gene encodes CDR1 LGHNA and CDR2 YSLEER. CDR3 length equals 14 residues. V shed 3 bases, J shed 2 bases, and the junction held 2 bases outside the gene matches. This chain's CDR3 is CASSQGTGTYEQYF. In nucleotides, the CDR3 is TGCGCCAGCAGCCAGGGGACAGGGACCTACGAGCAGTACTTC.

Remarks on this clone: Other nucleotide sequences in the sample specify the same CDR3. The DNA for the CDR3 is TGTGCCAGTAGTATCCAGGGGAGTAACTATGGCTACACCTTC. It is translated as CASSIQGSNYGYTF. This chain links TRBV19 with TRBJ1-2; TRBD1 is a possible D gene (6 bases). The CDR3 totals 14 residues. V lost 3 bases and J 1 base, leaving 9 bases between the germline ends. The germline CDR1 and CDR2 sequences are LNHDA and SQIVND (reference sequence).

The chain couples TRBV27 to TRBJ1-5; D might be TRBD1 (5 bases). Germline loops: CDR1 MNHEY, CDR2 SMNVEV (reference sequence). The CDR3 runs 13 residues. V dropped 6 bases and J dropped 2 bases, with 8 bases sitting between them. The CDR3 nucleotides read TGTGCCAGCAGGCCGGGGGGCAATCAGCCCCAGCATTTT. Encoded protein: CASRPGGNQPQHF.

The chain carries TRBV30 and TRBJ1-6; no clear D. The germline V and J ends were trimmed by 0 bases and 5 bases, with 11 bases remaining between them. There are 15 residues in the CDR3. Looked up from germline, CDR1 is GTSNPN and CDR2 is SVGIG (reference sequence). As DNA, the CDR3 is TGTGCCTGGAGTGTGGATCGGGGAAATAATTCACCCCTCCACTTT. It yields the protein CAWSVDRGNNSPLHF.

The chain couples TRBV7-8 to TRBJ1-1; possible D gene TRBD1, 6 bases. V was pared by 7 bases and J by 14 bases, with 20 bases between. This CDR3 spans 12 amino acids. Germline loops: CDR1 SGHVS, CDR2 FQNEAQ. The CDR3 is CASTKGGTVPFF. The CDR3, as DNA: TGTGCCAGCACCAAAGGGGGAACAGTCCCGTTCTTT.

The rearrangement links TRBV6-1 to TRBJ2-2; 11 positions match TRBD2. V gave up 0 bases and J gave up 6 bases; unmatched junction bases: 0. Germline V gene lookup returns CDR1 MNHNS and CDR2 SASEGT. The CDR3 has 15 amino acids. CDR3 protein: CASSEASGGAGELFF. CDR3 coding DNA: TGTGCCAGCAGTGAAGCTAGCGGGGGGGCCGGGGAGCTGTTTTTT.

The CDR3 region is CASNPGTASYEQYF. The CDR3 bases are TGTGCCAGCAACCCCGGGACAGCCTCCTACGAGCAGTACTTC. The V and J genes are TRBV6-5 and TRBJ2-7; 7 bases map to TRBD1. The CDR3 consists of 14 residues. V was pared by 7 bases and J by 0 bases, with 6 bases of the junction left unmatched. Germline V gene data show CDR1 as MNHEY and CDR2 as SVGAGI.